This entry describes one T cell receptor beta chain. As yet, its antigen is unknown. V lost 4 bases to trimming and J lost 0 bases; unmatched junction nucleotides: 9. Germline V gene data show CDR1 as SGHRS and CDR2 as YFSETQ. The CDR3 length is 17 residues. PCR involved 60 Vbeta and 13 Jbeta primers. This table comes from immunoSEQ multiplex PCR, and its TCRdb copy is limited to in-frame clones, with some not included. The sample has 95,000 to 150,000 clones; less than 80% are singletons. The data originate from a study of cytomegalovirus exposure and HLA in healthy donors. Whole-study findings and limits: Per a later analysis, HLA-associated TCR beta chains showed more clonal expansion than other, equally common TCR beta chains. Many donors carried some public TCRs, although rarity characterized most TCR sequences. The study flagged approximately 180 TCR beta chains as cytomegalovirus-associated. Analyzed later, association rates of TCRs varied across HLA loci, with DRB1 most and HLA-C fewest.

This receptor was obtained from a man in his fifties in good health and CMV-seronegative. The chain combines TRBV5-1 with TRBJ2-2; 7 bases agree with TRBD1. Sample: PBMCs. CDR3 residues: CASSPVYRGANTGELFF. The CDR3 nucleotides read TGCGCCAGCAGCCCGGTTTACAGGGGAGCGAACACCGGGGAGCTGTTTTTT. Full variable domain (outside the CDR3, taken from reference TRBV5-1 and TRBJ2-2): KAGVTQTPRYLIKTRGQQVTLSCSPISGHRSVSWYQQTPGQGLQFLFEYFSETQRNKGNFPGRFSGRQFSNSRSEMNVSTLELGDSALYLCASSPVYRGANTGELFFGEGSRLTVL.